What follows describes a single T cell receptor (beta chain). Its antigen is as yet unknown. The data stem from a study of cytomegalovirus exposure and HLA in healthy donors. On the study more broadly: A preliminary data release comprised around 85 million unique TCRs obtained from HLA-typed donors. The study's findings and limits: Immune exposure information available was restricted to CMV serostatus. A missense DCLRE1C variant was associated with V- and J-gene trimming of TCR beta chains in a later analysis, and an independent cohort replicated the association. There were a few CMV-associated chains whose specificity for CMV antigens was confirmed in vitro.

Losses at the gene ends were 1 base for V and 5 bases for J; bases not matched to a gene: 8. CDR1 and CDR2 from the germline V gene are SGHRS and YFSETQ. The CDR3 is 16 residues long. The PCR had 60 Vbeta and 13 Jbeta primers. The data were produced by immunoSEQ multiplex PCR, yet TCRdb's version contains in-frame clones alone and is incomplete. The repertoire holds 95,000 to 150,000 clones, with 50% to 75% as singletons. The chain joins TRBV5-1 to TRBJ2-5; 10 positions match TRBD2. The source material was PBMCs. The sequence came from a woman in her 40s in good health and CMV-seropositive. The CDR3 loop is CASSLLNSGRRETQYF. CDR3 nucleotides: TGCGCCAGCAGCTTGTTGAATAGCGGGAGGAGGGAGACCCAGTACTTC.